These 27 T cell receptor beta chains share one sample of origin, sequenced in a study of graft-versus-host responses after intestinal transplantation. TCRdb's table, derived via immunoSEQ multiplex PCR, lists solely in-frame clones and lacks some. The data contain 29,000 or so clones, 85% to 95% of them seen just once; the ten biggest clones take up 0.7% to 0.85%. The sequencing here drew on PBMCs, taken around 63 days after intestinal transplant. These receptors originate from a human patient who received an intestinal transplant, so some T cells may come from the graft donor.

The chain has TRBV15 and TRBJ1-1; perhaps TRBD1 as D (6 bases). Trimming removed 8 bases from V and 1 base from J, with 14 bases in between. In germline, CDR1 is LNHNV, CDR2 YYDKDF (reference sequence). The CDR3 has 14 amino acids. The DNA for the CDR3 is TGTGCCACCCGGCCGGACAGCTGGAACACTGAAGCTTTCTTT. It yields the protein CATRPDSWNTEAFF.

The chain combines TRBV20-1 with TRBJ1-6; D unresolved. V lost 3 bases to trimming and J lost 14 bases, with 11 bases between them. Germline-derived CDR1 and CDR2 are DFQATT and SNEGSKA (reference sequence). This CDR3 spans 11 amino acids. CDR3 sequence reads: CSASPGRALHF. CDR3 DNA: TGCAGTGCTAGCCCAGGTCGGGCCCTCCACTTT.

This rearrangement joins TRBV19 to TRBJ1-6; D is perhaps TRBD1 (5 bases). There are 15 residues in the CDR3. Trimming stripped 5 bases from V and 9 bases from J, with 17 bases between. The germline CDR1 and CDR2 sequences are LNHDA and SQIVND (reference sequence). This chain's CDR3 is CASSLQGDWISPLHF. DNA for the CDR3: TGTGCCAGTAGTCTCCAGGGTGACTGGATTTCACCCCTCCACTTT.

This clone was seen a single time. This chain's CDR3 is CSVEGLPDRVTQYF. CDR3 nucleotide sequence: TGCAGCGTTGAAGGCCTCCCGGATCGGGTTACGCAGTATTTT. The chain joins TRBV29-1 to TRBJ2-3; D gene ambiguous. V was clipped by 1 base and J by 8 bases, with 16 bases between them. The germline gives CDR1 SQVTM, CDR2 ANQGSEA. The CDR3 totals 14 residues.

The V and J genes are TRBV30 and TRBJ1-1; TRBD1 agrees at 8 bases. With V trimmed by 5 bases and J by 2 bases, 4 bases remained unmatched. The CDR3 runs to 13 residues. In germline, CDR1 is GTSNPN, CDR2 SVGIG (reference sequence). CDR3 region: CAWYDRGNTEAFF. The CDR3 nucleotides read TGTGCCTGGTACGACAGGGGAAACACTGAAGCTTTCTTT.

In DNA form, the CDR3 reads TGTGCCAGCAGTCTGATGGGAGGGCGCTATGAGCAGTTCTTC. It codes for CASSLMGGRYEQFF. J is TRBJ2-1 and V is TRBV27; 7 bases match TRBD2. After removal of 5 bases from V and 8 bases from J, the junction contained 9 bases not matched to a gene. The length of the CDR3 is 14 residues. Germline V gives CDR1 MNHEY, CDR2 SMNVEV (reference sequence).

The V gene is TRBV7-7, the J gene TRBJ1-1, with D hard to call. V lost 2 bases and J lost 1, with 5 bases in between. This CDR3 is 13 amino acids long. From germline, CDR1 is SSHAT and CDR2 FNYEAQ (reference sequence). The CDR3 nucleotides are TGTGCCAGCAGCTTAAGTGGGAACACTGAAGCTTTCTTT. It is translated as CASSLSGNTEAFF.

This clone appeared once. This chain uses TRBV11-2 with TRBJ2-7, with D possibly TRBD2 on 5 matching bases. CDR1 is SGHAT and CDR2 is FQNNGV in the germline V gene. The CDR3 consists of 13 residues. V gave up 5 bases and J gave up 1 base, with 9 bases separating them. The CDR3 here is CASSIGLSYEQYF. DNA of the CDR3: TGTGCCAGCAGCATAGGACTTTCCTACGAGCAGTACTTC.

The V gene is TRBV9, the J gene TRBJ2-3, with 7 bases matching TRBD2. This CDR3 spans 15 amino acids. The ends lost 0 bases at V and 0 bases at J; junction bases unmatched: 1. Germline values: CDR1 SGDLS, CDR2 YYNGEE. CDR3 sequence (DNA): TGTGCCAGCAGCGTAGTGGGGGGGAGCACAGATACGCAGTATTTT. Translated, it gives CASSVVGGSTDTQYF.

V usage is TRBV6-1 and J usage is TRBJ1-2, with D maybe TRBD1 (5 bases). The CDR3 consists of 16 residues. Per the germline V gene, CDR1 is MNHNS and CDR2 is SASEGT. The V gene lost 4 bases and the J gene lost 3 bases, with 18 bases spanning the gap. The CDR3 loop reads CASSVGRAEPYYGYTF. Written as DNA, the CDR3 is TGTGCCAGCAGTGTAGGCAGGGCGGAACCATACTATGGCTACACCTTC.

The V gene is TRBV7-9, the J gene TRBJ1-4; weak D call: TRBD1 (6 bases). The CDR3 length is 17 residues. The V gene lost 3 bases and the J gene lost 8 bases, with 22 bases spanning the gap. The germline V gene has CDR1 SEHNR and CDR2 FQNEAQ (reference sequence). The CDR3 sequence is CASSFFPPGEMLEKLFF. The DNA for the CDR3 is TGTGCCAGCAGCTTTTTCCCCCCAGGGGAAATGTTGGAAAAACTGTTTTTT.

The genes are TRBV9 and TRBJ2-7, with 8 bases that match TRBD1. V was pared by 0 bases and J by 6 bases, with 2 bases of the junction left unmatched. Germline V CDR1 and CDR2: SGDLS, YYNGEE. The CDR3 is 13 amino acids. CDR3 DNA sequence: TGTGCCAGCAGCGTAGCTACAGGGGGCGAGCAGTACTTC. The encoded protein is CASSVATGGEQYF.

The gene calls are TRBV13 and TRBJ1-2, with D uncertain. The CDR3 sequence is 15 residues long. Trimming stripped 0 bases from V and 5 bases from J, with 13 bases between. The V gene's germline CDR1 is PRHDT and CDR2 FYEKMQ (reference sequence). The CDR3 bases are TGTGCCAGCAGCTTAGGGGCGGAGGTCCAATATGGCTACACCTTC. Translated: CASSLGAEVQYGYTF.

The rearrangement links TRBV27 to TRBJ2-7; TRBD1 aligns across 7 bases. Losses at the gene ends were 5 bases for V and 0 bases for J; bases not matched to a gene: 7. The CDR3 has 15 residues. In germline, CDR1 is MNHEY, CDR2 SMNVEV (reference sequence). The CDR3 loop is CASSISGQSSYEQYF. The CDR3 region has the DNA TGTGCCAGCAGTATTTCGGGACAGTCCTCCTACGAGCAGTACTTC.

This chain uses TRBV7-9 with TRBJ1-2; D remains unclear. The CDR3 totals 14 residues. V was clipped by 1 base and J by 2 bases, with 8 bases between them. Germline V lookup: CDR1 SEHNR, CDR2 FQNEAQ (reference sequence). The CDR3, as DNA: TGTGCCAGCAGCTTAGGAGGGTTGAACTATGGCTACACCTTC. Amino acid sequence: CASSLGGLNYGYTF. The variable domain in full, completed from reference TRBV7-9 and TRBJ1-2, reads DTGVSQNPRHKITKRGQNVTFRCDPISEHNRLYWYRQTLGQGPEFLTYFQNEAQLEKSRLLSDRFSAERPKGSFSTLEIQRTEQGDSAMYLCASSLGGLNYGYTFGSGTRLTVV.

This chain links TRBV7-8 with TRBJ2-3; D uncertain. This CDR3 spans 17 amino acids. The V gene's germline CDR1 is SGHVS and CDR2 FQNEAQ. V lost 6 bases to trimming and J lost 4 bases, with 23 bases between them. The CDR3 region has the DNA TGTGCCAGCAGTTACGTATCACCCGACTCCGTTGCAGATACGCAGTATTTT. Amino acids: CASSYVSPDSVADTQYF.

The chain links TRBV7-2 to TRBJ2-7; perhaps TRBD2 as D (5 bases). V lost 5 bases, J lost 1 base, and 9 bases lay in between. This CDR3 has 13 residues. The germline V gene has CDR1 SGHTA and CDR2 FQGNSA. This CDR3 is CASSGGRSYEQYF. The DNA of the CDR3 is TGTGCCAGCAGCGGAGGACGGTCCTACGAGCAGTACTTC.

This clone was observed once. The chain joins TRBV18 to TRBJ1-5, with D hard to call. The length of the CDR3 is 12 residues. V dropped 6 bases and J dropped 6 bases, with 9 bases sitting between them. Germline V gives CDR1 KGHSH, CDR2 LQKENI. The CDR3 DNA follows: TGTGCCAGCTCCCATAGCGGTCAGCCCCAGCATTTT. The encoded protein is CASSHSGQPQHF.

The chain is built from TRBV5-5 and TRBJ1-2; possible D gene TRBD1, 5 bases. CDR3 length: 13 amino acids. From germline, CDR1 is SGHKS and CDR2 YYEKEE (reference sequence). Trimming shortened V by 2 bases and J by 6 bases, and 11 bases separated the two germline ends. CDR3 in DNA: TGTGCCAGCAGCTTTGTAGGGGACGATGGCTACACCTTC. It yields the protein CASSFVGDDGYTF. Combining the CDR3 with reference TRBV5-5 and TRBJ1-2 gives the whole variable domain DAGVTQSPTHLIKTRGQQVTLRCSPISGHKSVSWYQQVLGQGPQFIFQYYEKEERGRGNFPDRFSARQFPNYSSELNVNALLLGDSALYLCASSFVGDDGYTFGSGTRLTVV.

This clone was picked up one time. The rearrangement uses TRBV5-1 and TRBJ1-6, with 7 bases that match TRBD1. The CDR3 totals 15 residues. The germline V gene has CDR1 SGHRS and CDR2 YFSETQ. V was clipped by 5 bases and J by 6 bases; unmatched bases: 8. CDR3 residues: CASSFGQASNSPLHF. CDR3 sequence (DNA): TGCGCCAGCAGTTTTGGACAGGCGTCTAATTCACCCCTCCACTTT. The complete variable domain, with remaining parts taken from reference TRBV5-1 and TRBJ1-6, reads KAGVTQTPRYLIKTRGQQVTLSCSPISGHRSVSWYQQTPGQGLQFLFEYFSETQRNKGNFPGRFSGRQFSNSRSEMNVSTLELGDSALYLCASSFGQASNSPLHFGNGTRLTVT.

V usage is TRBV11-2 and J usage is TRBJ1-3, with D maybe TRBD1 (5 bases). The CDR3 is made up of 15 amino acids. The germline V gene encodes CDR1 SGHAT and CDR2 FQNNGV. Trimming took off 1 base at V and 8 bases at J, with 15 bases between the two ends. In nucleotides, the CDR3 is TGTGCCAGCAGCTTAGTGGTCAGGGAAGGAGACACCATATATTTT. It codes for CASSLVVREGDTIYF.

V usage is TRBV11-3 and J usage is TRBJ2-2; 9 bases align to TRBD1. J lost 1 base, V lost 5 bases, and 2 bases had no gene match. CDR3 length: 15 residues. Germline V gene sequence: CDR1 SGHNT, CDR2 YENEEA. The CDR3 spells CASSPGQGNTGELFF. The CDR3 nucleotides are TGTGCCAGCAGCCCGGGACAGGGGAACACCGGGGAGCTGTTTTTT.

This chain joins TRBV19 and TRBJ2-7, with D possibly TRBD2 on 6 matching bases. CDR3 size: 15 residues. Germline-derived CDR1 and CDR2 are LNHDA and SQIVND (reference sequence). V was cut by 1 base and J by 0 bases, with 10 bases left in between. The DNA for the CDR3 is TGTGCCAGTAGTATAGCCGGAGGGATCTCCTACGAGCAGTACTTC. This translates into CASSIAGGISYEQYF.

The J gene is TRBJ1-2, the V gene TRBV27; 7 nucleotides align to TRBD1. Germline loops: CDR1 MNHEY, CDR2 SMNVEV (reference sequence). Losses at the gene ends were 5 bases for V and 3 bases for J; bases not matched to a gene: 0. The CDR3 extends over 12 amino acids. CDR3 sequence: CASSTGDYGYTF. The CDR3 DNA reads as TGTGCCAGCAGTACAGGGGACTATGGCTACACCTTC.

The rearrangement links TRBV6-1 to TRBJ2-3; tentatively, D is TRBD2 (5 bases). The CDR3 contains 14 residues. Trimming removed 3 bases at V and 4 bases at J, with 11 bases between. Germline-derived CDR1 and CDR2 are MNHNS and SASEGT. CDR3 in amino acids: CASSESMRADTQYF. The CDR3 DNA follows: TGTGCCAGCAGTGAGTCGATGAGGGCAGATACGCAGTATTTT.

This chain uses TRBV19 with TRBJ1-4, with D uncertain. The V end was cut by 5 bases, the J end by 8 bases, with 12 bases between. The CDR3 is 13 residues long. The germline CDR1 and CDR2 sequences are LNHDA and SQIVND (reference sequence). The CDR3 here is CASSFIVREKLFF. As DNA, the CDR3 is TGTGCCAGTAGTTTCATAGTACGAGAAAAACTGTTTTTT.

The chain combines TRBV6-5 with TRBJ1-2; D is uncertain. Germline V CDR1 and CDR2: MNHEY, SVGAGI. V lost 0 bases and J lost 6, with 5 bases in between. The CDR3 runs to 12 residues. The CDR3 region is CASSYSGNGYTF. The CDR3 coding sequence is TGTGCCAGCAGTTACTCTGGGAATGGCTACACCTTC.